This is a list of T cell receptor beta chains from one sample in a study of blood T cell repertoires in COVID-19. Assay used: immunoSEQ multiplex PCR; TCRdb lists only in-frame clones, some missing. Of around 280,000 clones in the sample, around 85% are singletons; the top ten hold 6% to 7%. The sequenced material came from PBMCs or T cells enriched from blood (not recorded which). The receptors here all came from a woman aged 35 to 49 who had recovered from COVID-19. CDR3s include the opening cysteine and the closing phenylalanine or tryptophan. The D gene is left open where the match is weak. Clone size is stated in some rows and not others, as once, few, many or a class when expanded.

CDR3 protein | CDR3 DNA | D gene | J gene | clone size | V gene
CASSYSGGLNTEAFF | TGTGCCAGCAGTTACTCGGGAGGGTTGAACACTGAAGCTTTCTTT | . | TRBJ1-1 | . | TRBV6-2/TRBV6-3
CATSRDGATGGTGELFF | TGTGCCACCAGCAGAGATGGGGCGACAGGGGGCACCGGGGAGCTGTTTTTT | TRBD1 | TRBJ2-2 | . | TRBV15
CASSYWTGRNTGELFF | TGCGCCAGCAGCTACTGGACAGGGAGGAACACCGGGGAGCTGTTTTTT | TRBD1 | TRBJ2-2 | . | TRBV5-1
CASSHGQGRANYGYTF | TGTGCCAGCAGTCACGGACAGGGCCGAGCTAACTATGGCTACACCTTC | TRBD1 | TRBJ1-2 | . | TRBV2
CASSEALSNTQYF | TGTGCCAGCAGTGAAGCGCTGAGTAATACGCAGTATTTT | . | TRBJ2-3 | . | TRBV2
CASSLASSGNTIYF | TGTGCCAGCAGCTTAGCGAGCTCTGGAAACACCATATATTTT | . | TRBJ1-3 | . | TRBV7-2
CASSTGQSKNIQYF | TGTGCCAGTAGTACAGGACAGAGCAAAAACATTCAGTACTTC | . | TRBJ2-4 | . | TRBV19
CASSLSGDYEQYF | TGTGCCAGCTCACTATCGGGGGACTACGAGCAGTACTTC | . | TRBJ2-7 | few | TRBV18
CASSLWPVEQYF | TGTGCCAGCAGTTTATGGCCCGTCGAGCAGTACTTC | . | TRBJ2-7 | . | TRBV12-3/TRBV12-4
CATRTSGLNQPQHF | TGTGCCACCAGAACATCAGGACTCAATCAGCCCCAGCATTTT | . | TRBJ1-5 | once | TRBV27